These T cell receptor beta chains were read from a single sample in a study of T-cell memory formation after mild COVID-19. MiXCR was run by TCRdb on the 5' RACE reads, yielding one entry per CDR3 protein. This sample carries about 420,000 distinct CDR3 sequences, more than 20% of them seen once, and the ten largest clones take approximately 14%. Sequencing input: PBMCs or a T cell subset sorted from them (not recorded which). These receptors were taken from an adult woman who had mild COVID-19 (a few samples of this study predate the infection). Cell type and time point are not known. Both conserved end residues are part of each CDR3. A D gene is named only where the DNA matches it firmly. Rows may omit the clone size; those that give it use once, few, many or a size class.

V	size	J	length	D	CDR3	DNA
TRBV5-1	-	TRBJ2-7	15	-	CASSLAGSRAYEQYF	TGCGCCAGCAGCTTGGCCGGGAGTAGGGCCTACGAGCAGTACTTC
TRBV12-3/TRBV12-4	few	TRBJ1-1	14	-	CASSPAGLSAEAFF	TGTGCCAGCAGCCCTGCGGGGTTGTCGGCTGAAGCTTTCTTT
TRBV4-1	-	TRBJ2-5	15	-	CASSHLGTRQETQYF	TGCGCCAGCAGCCACCTTGGGACGCGACAAGAGACCCAGTACTTC
TRBV18	-	TRBJ2-1	20	TRBD2	CASYRTGERGPLSSYNEQFF	TGTGCCAGCTATCGAACCGGGGAGCGGGGGCCACTCAGCTCCTACAATGAGCAGTTCTTC
TRBV5-6	few	TRBJ2-1	15	TRBD1	CASETDRGFYNEQFF	TGTGCCAGCGAAACCGACAGGGGGTTCTACAATGAGCAGTTCTTC
TRBV6-2/TRBV6-3	-	TRBJ1-5	17	-	CASSYSAGAVGNQPQHF	TGTGCCAGCAGTTACTCGGCGGGGGCGGTTGGCAATCAGCCCCAGCATTTT
TRBV12-3/TRBV12-4	-	TRBJ1-1	15	-	CASSWYGVVNTEAFF	TGTGCCAGCAGTTGGTATGGGGTGGTGAACACTGAAGCTTTCTTT
TRBV6-6	few	TRBJ2-7	16	TRBD1	CASTLQTGTGLNEQYF	TGTGCCAGCACCCTACAGACCGGGACAGGCTTAAACGAGCAGTACTTC
TRBV7-9	-	TRBJ2-2	14	TRBD1	CASSRAGGTGELFF	TGTGCCAGCAGCCGTGCAGGGGGCACCGGGGAGCTGTTTTTT
TRBV20-1	-	TRBJ1-5	12	-	CSARGGDQPQHF	TGCAGTGCTAGAGGAGGGGATCAGCCCCAGCATTTT
TRBV6-2/TRBV6-3	few	TRBJ1-1	13	-	CASSPLEATEAFF	TGTGCCAGCAGCCCACTGGAGGCCACTGAAGCTTTCTTT
TRBV5-1	many	TRBJ2-5	13	-	CASSPGGGETQYF	TGTGCCAGCAGCCCCGGCGGTGGGGAGACCCAGTACTTC
TRBV5-5	few	TRBJ1-4	16	TRBD1	CASSITTGTGNEKLFF	TGTGCCAGCAGCATTACAACCGGGACAGGGAATGAAAAACTGTTTTTT